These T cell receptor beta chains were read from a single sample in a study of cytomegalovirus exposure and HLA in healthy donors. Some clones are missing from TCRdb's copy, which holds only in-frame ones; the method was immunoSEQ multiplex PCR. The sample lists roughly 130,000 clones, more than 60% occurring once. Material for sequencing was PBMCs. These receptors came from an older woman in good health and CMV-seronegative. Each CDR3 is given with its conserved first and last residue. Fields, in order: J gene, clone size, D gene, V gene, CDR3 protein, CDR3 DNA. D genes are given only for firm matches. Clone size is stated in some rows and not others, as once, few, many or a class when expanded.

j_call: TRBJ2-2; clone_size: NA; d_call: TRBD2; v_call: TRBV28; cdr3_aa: CASRWGRGVTGELFF; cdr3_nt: TGTGCCAGCAGATGGGGGAGGGGAGTCACCGGGGAGCTGTTTTTT
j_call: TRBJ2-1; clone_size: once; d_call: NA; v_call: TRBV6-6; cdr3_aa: CASSYSGGRGEQFF; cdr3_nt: TGTGCCAGCAGTTACTCAGGGGGGCGGGGGGAGCAGTTCTTC
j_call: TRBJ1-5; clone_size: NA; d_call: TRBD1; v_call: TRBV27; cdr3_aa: CASSNRDSNQPQHF; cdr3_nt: TGTGCCAGCAGTAACCGGGACAGTAATCAGCCCCAGCATTTT
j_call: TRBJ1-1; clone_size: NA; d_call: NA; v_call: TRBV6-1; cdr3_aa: CASSTDWNTEAFF; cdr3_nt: TGTGCCAGCAGTACCGACTGGAACACTGAAGCTTTCTTT
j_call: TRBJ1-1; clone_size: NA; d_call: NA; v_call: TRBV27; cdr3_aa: CASSLYAGVEAFF; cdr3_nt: TGTGCCAGCAGTTTGTATGCGGGGGTCGAAGCTTTCTTT
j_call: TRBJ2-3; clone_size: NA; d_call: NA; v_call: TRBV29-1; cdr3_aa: CSVSDSDTQYF; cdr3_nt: TGCAGCGTTTCCGACAGCGATACGCAGTATTTT
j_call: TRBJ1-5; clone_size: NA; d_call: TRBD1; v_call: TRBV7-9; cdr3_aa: CASSLSDRNQPQHF; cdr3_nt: TGTGCCAGCAGCTTATCGGACAGGAATCAGCCCCAGCATTTT
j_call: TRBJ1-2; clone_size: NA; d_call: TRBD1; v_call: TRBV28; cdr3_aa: CASISGQQVFGGYTF; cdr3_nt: TGTGCCAGCATCTCGGGACAGCAGGTATTCGGGGGCTACACCTTC
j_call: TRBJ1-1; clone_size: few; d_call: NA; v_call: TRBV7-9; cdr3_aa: CASSSDSGGQNTEAFF; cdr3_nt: TGTGCCAGCAGCTCCGACTCCGGGGGTCAGAACACTGAAGCTTTCTTT
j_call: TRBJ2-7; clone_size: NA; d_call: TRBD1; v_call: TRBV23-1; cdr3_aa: CASTTGVHEQYF; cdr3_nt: TGCGCCAGCACGACAGGGGTCCACGAGCAGTACTTC
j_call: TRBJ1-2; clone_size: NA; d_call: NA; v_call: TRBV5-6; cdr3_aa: CASSLVGGGRNYGYTF; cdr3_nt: TGTGCCAGCAGCTTGGTTGGGGGGGGCAGGAACTATGGCTACACCTTC
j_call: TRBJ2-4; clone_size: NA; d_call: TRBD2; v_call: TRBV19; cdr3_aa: CASSIGGGAAKNIQYF; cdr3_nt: TGTGCCAGTAGTATAGGCGGGGGGGCGGCCAAAAACATTCAGTACTTC
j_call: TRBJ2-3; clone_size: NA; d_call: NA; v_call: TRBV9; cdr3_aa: CASSVVGGDLTDTQYF; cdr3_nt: TGTGCCAGCAGCGTAGTAGGCGGGGACCTCACAGATACGCAGTATTTT
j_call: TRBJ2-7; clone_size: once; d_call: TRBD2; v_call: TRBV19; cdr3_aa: CASSPRTSGVYEQYF; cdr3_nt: TGTGCCAGTAGTCCTCGGACTAGCGGGGTCTACGAGCAGTACTTC
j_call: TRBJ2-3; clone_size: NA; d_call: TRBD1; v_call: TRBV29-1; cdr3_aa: CSVERQGTDTQYF; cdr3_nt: TGCAGCGTTGAAAGACAGGGAACAGATACGCAGTATTTT
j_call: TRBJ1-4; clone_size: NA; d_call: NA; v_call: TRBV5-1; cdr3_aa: CASSYSDIRTNEKLFF; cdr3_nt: TGCGCCAGCAGCTATTCCGACATCAGAACTAATGAAAAACTGTTTTTT
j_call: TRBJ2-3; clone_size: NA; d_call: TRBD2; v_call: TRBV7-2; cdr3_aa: CASSLTGTTSDTQYF; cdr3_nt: TGTGCCAGCAGCCTAACGGGGACTACCTCAGATACGCAGTATTTT
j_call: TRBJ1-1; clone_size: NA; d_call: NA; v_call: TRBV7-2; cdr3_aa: CASSLGLHTEAFF; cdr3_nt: TGTGCCAGCAGCTTAGGTCTTCACACTGAAGCTTTCTTT
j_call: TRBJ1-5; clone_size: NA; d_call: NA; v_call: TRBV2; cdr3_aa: CASSDRQGGVPQHF; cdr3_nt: TGTGCCAGCAGTGACCGGCAGGGAGGGGTGCCCCAGCATTTT
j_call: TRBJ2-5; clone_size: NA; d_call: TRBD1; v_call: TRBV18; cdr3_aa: CASSPPPGGWETQYF; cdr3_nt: TGTGCCAGCTCACCACCTCCAGGGGGCTGGGAGACCCAGTACTTC